Listed here are 21 T cell receptor beta chains from one sample, sequenced in a study of cytomegalovirus exposure and HLA in healthy donors. The PCR made use of 60 Vbeta and 13 Jbeta primers. Clones were read by immunoSEQ multiplex PCR, and TCRdb kept only the in-frame ones, dropping some. This table has 140,000 to 150,000 clones, about 66% appearing once. The source material was PBMCs. Receptor source: a male donor in good health and CMV-seronegative.

The chain has TRBV7-9 and TRBJ2-3; the match to TRBD2 covers 10 bases. V lost 0 bases, J lost 5 bases, and 2 bases stayed unmatched. This CDR3 is built from 15 residues. Per germline, CDR1 SEHNR and CDR2 FQNEAQ (reference sequence). CDR3 nucleotide sequence: TGTGCCAGCAGCTTAGCAAGCGGGGGGGTAGATACGCAGTATTTT. This translates into CASSLASGGVDTQYF.

The chain employs TRBV30 and TRBJ1-2; D ambiguous. V lost 3 bases to trimming and J lost 2 bases, with 10 bases between them. In germline, CDR1 is GTSNPN, CDR2 SVGIG (reference sequence). The CDR3 contains 13 residues. Here the CDR3 DNA reads TGTGCCTGGAGGGCGGCCAACAACTATGGCTACACCTTC. Protein sequence: CAWRAANNYGYTF.

As DNA, the CDR3 is TGTGCCAGCGACATCCTAGGGACAGATAGTGGCTACACCTTC. Its protein product is CASDILGTDSGYTF. The chain combines TRBV5-6 with TRBJ1-2; 7 positions agree with TRBD1. Per germline, CDR1 SGHDT and CDR2 YYEEEE. Germline trimming cut 7 bases from V and 7 bases from J; bases unmatched to any gene: 13. CDR3 size: 14 residues.

The J gene is TRBJ2-5, the V gene TRBV5-1, with 7 bases matching TRBD1. Trimming removed 1 base from V and 7 bases from J; junction bases left unmatched: 4. Germline V CDR1 and CDR2: SGHRS, YFSETQ. This CDR3 has 13 amino acids. The CDR3 region is CASSLRSGGTQYF. DNA of the CDR3: TGCGCCAGCAGCTTGAGGTCAGGGGGGACCCAGTACTTC.

The chain is built from TRBV5-1 and TRBJ1-6; no definite D call. The V gene lost 1 base and the J gene lost 7 bases, with 12 bases spanning the gap. The germline CDR1 and CDR2 sequences are SGHRS and YFSETQ. The CDR3 length is 15 residues. The CDR3 coding sequence is TGCGCCAGCAGCTTGAGTGGACTGCCGAATTCACCCCTCCACTTT. Translation: CASSLSGLPNSPLHF. The full variable domain, with the rest looked up from reference TRBV5-1 and TRBJ1-6, is KAGVTQTPRYLIKTRGQQVTLSCSPISGHRSVSWYQQTPGQGLQFLFEYFSETQRNKGNFPGRFSGRQFSNSRSEMNVSTLELGDSALYLCASSLSGLPNSPLHFGNGTRLTVT.

This clone was recorded once. The chain couples TRBV6-5 to TRBJ1-5; D call uncertain. V was shortened by 2 bases and J by 3 bases, with 11 bases between the two germline ends. This CDR3 has 15 residues. Germline V CDR1 and CDR2: MNHEY, SVGAGI. Written as DNA, the CDR3 is TGTGCCAGCAGTTACCCCCCGGAGCTCAATCAGCCCCAGCATTTT. Its protein product is CASSYPPELNQPQHF.

Worth noting for this clone: This same CDR3 is encoded by further DNA sequences in the sample. This chain joins TRBV19 and TRBJ2-7; D perhaps matches TRBD1 (6 bases). The CDR3 consists of 14 residues. Per germline, CDR1 LNHDA and CDR2 SQIVND (reference sequence). V lost 4 bases and J 1 base, leaving 11 bases between the germline ends. The CDR3 DNA follows: TGTGCCAGTAGTAATCAGGGGAGTTCCTACGAGCAGTACTTC. Amino acids: CASSNQGSSYEQYF.

The CDR3 here is CASSSPGQYYEQYF. The DNA for the CDR3 is TGTGCCAGCAGCTCCCCGGGACAGTACTACGAGCAGTACTTC. The chain uses TRBV7-9 and TRBJ2-7, with 7 nucleotides matching TRBD1. The CDR3 has 14 amino acids. Trimming removed 4 bases from V and 3 bases from J; junction bases left unmatched: 6. Germline CDR1 SEHNR, CDR2 FQNEAQ (reference sequence).

The J gene is TRBJ2-7, the V gene TRBV5-1, with 8 bases matching TRBD2. The CDR3 covers 14 residues. J gave up 4 bases and V 4 bases, and 7 bases lay outside the gene matches. CDR1 is SGHRS, CDR2 YFSETQ, per germline. CDR3: CASSPGGGGYEQYF. CDR3 DNA sequence: TGCGCCAGCAGCCCGGGGGGGGGCGGGTACGAGCAGTACTTC.

V and J are TRBV2 and TRBJ1-2, with no clear D. Germline-derived CDR1 and CDR2 are SNHLY and FYNNEI. Trimming removed 1 base from V and 1 base from J, with 10 bases in between. The CDR3 has 15 amino acids. The chain's CDR3 is CASSEVRAVNYGYTF. CDR3 sequence (DNA): TGTGCCAGCAGTGAAGTGCGGGCAGTTAACTATGGCTACACCTTC.

The chain recombines TRBV25-1 with TRBJ1-6; maybe TRBD1 (6 bases). Between the trimmed V and J ends, which lost 8 bases and 7 bases, there was a span of 12 bases. The germline CDR1 and CDR2 sequences are MGHDK and SYGVNS. The CDR3 loop spans 13 amino acids. The CDR3 sequence is CASARDTNSPLHF. CDR3 coding DNA: TGTGCCAGCGCCCGGGACACCAATTCACCCCTCCACTTT.

In its sample, this clone was seen once. CDR3 nucleotide sequence: TGTGCCAGCAGCCCACAAGACAGACAAAATTCACCCCTCCACTTT. Translation: CASSPQDRQNSPLHF. The rearrangement joins TRBV7-2 to TRBJ1-6; a weak D match, TRBD1 (5 bases). With 5 bases removed from V and 7 bases from J, the gap between germline ends came to 15 bases. The germline gives CDR1 SGHTA, CDR2 FQGNSA. The CDR3 runs 15 residues.

This clone was counted between two and nine times. The chain has TRBV18 and TRBJ2-7; 7 bases are a match to TRBD1. Germline CDR1 KGHSH, CDR2 LQKENI. The CDR3 spans 14 residues. The trim removed 6 bases at V and 2 bases at J, leaving 7 bases unmatched. The CDR3 sequence is CASSQRQGPYEQYF. CDR3 nucleotide sequence: TGTGCCAGCTCTCAGAGACAGGGCCCCTACGAGCAGTACTTC.

The V gene is TRBV5-5, the J gene TRBJ1-6, with a weak D call TRBD1 (5 bases). CDR1 is SGHKS, CDR2 YYEKEE, per germline (reference sequence). This CDR3 region has 17 residues. V lost 5 bases and J lost 0, with 15 bases in between. DNA of the CDR3: TGTGCCAGCAGATTACAGGCCCGGAGCTCCTATAATTCACCCCTCCACTTT. Its translation is CASRLQARSSYNSPLHF.

This clone was counted between two and nine times. The chain has TRBV29-1 and TRBJ2-5; 9 nucleotides agree with TRBD1. CDR1 and CDR2 from the germline V gene are SQVTM and ANQGSEA. The CDR3 contains 13 residues. The V gene end was trimmed by 7 bases and the J gene end by 2 bases; junction bases not matched to a gene: 5. CDR3 sequence: CSGGQGSQETQYF. The CDR3 nucleotides read TGCAGCGGCGGACAGGGGAGTCAAGAGACCCAGTACTTC.

This clone was detected only a few times. Its ends do not fully match the called genes, so a read error is possible. This sequence joins TRBV6-1 and TRBJ1-1; 7 nucleotides align to TRBD1. CDR1 MNHNS and CDR2 SASEGT come from the germline V gene. There are 14 residues in the CDR3. CDR3 protein: CASREGGARLEAFF. CDR3 DNA: TGTGCCAGCAGAGAAGGGGGCGCGAGGCTTGAAGCTTTCTTT.

This clone showed up just a few times. The chain is built from TRBV9 and TRBJ2-2; 10 bases line up with TRBD2. J lost 4 bases, V lost 4 bases, and 4 bases had no gene match. Germline CDR1 and CDR2: SGDLS and YYNGEE. CDR3 size: 15 residues. The CDR3, as DNA: TGTGCCAGCAGCCCCCGGACTAGCGGCACCGGGGAGCTGTTTTTT. Protein: CASSPRTSGTGELFF.

This clone was detected only a few times. The gene calls are TRBV6-5 and TRBJ1-6; D not certain. V dropped 5 bases and J dropped 5 bases, with 7 bases sitting between them. CDR1 and CDR2 from the germline V gene are MNHEY and SVGAGI. CDR3 length: 13 amino acids. CDR3 nucleotides: TGTGCCAGCAGTAACCAGGATAATTCACCCCTCCACTTT. Its translation: CASSNQDNSPLHF.

The chain links TRBV15 to TRBJ1-6; 10 bases map to TRBD1. CDR1 LNHNV and CDR2 YYDKDF come from the germline V gene (reference sequence). CDR3 size: 15 residues. The V gene end was trimmed by 1 base and the J gene end by 8 bases; junction bases not matched to a gene: 2. The CDR3 reads CATSRGDRGDSPLHF. The CDR3 bases are TGTGCCACCAGCAGAGGGGACAGGGGTGATTCACCCCTCCACTTT. Full variable domain (outside the CDR3, taken from reference TRBV15 and TRBJ1-6): DAMVIQNPRYQVTQFGKPVTLSCSQTLNHNVMYWYQQKSSQAPKLLFHYYDKDFNNEADTPDNFQSRRPNTSFCFLDIRSPGLGDTAMYLCATSRGDRGDSPLHFGNGTRLTVT.

The gene calls are TRBV7-3 and TRBJ2-7, with D possibly matching TRBD2 (5 bases). The CDR3 has 15 amino acids. CDR1 and CDR2 from the germline V gene are SGHTA and FQGTGA. Between the trimmed V and J ends, which lost 5 bases and 4 bases, there was a span of 18 bases. CDR3 protein: CASSLGAGRQYEQYF. DNA of the CDR3: TGTGCCAGCAGCCTAGGCGCGGGTCGGCAATACGAGCAGTACTTC.

This clone came up a few times. The chain combines TRBV5-1 with TRBJ2-5, with 8 nucleotides matching TRBD1. The germline V gene encodes CDR1 SGHRS and CDR2 YFSETQ. This CDR3 contains 15 residues. V dropped 3 bases and J dropped 5; count of bases not matched to a gene: 9. DNA of the CDR3: TGCGCCAGCAGCTCCAGGACAGGGCAAGTCGAGACCCAGTACTTC. Translation: CASSSRTGQVETQYF. The whole variable domain, filled in from reference TRBV5-1 and TRBJ2-5, reads KAGVTQTPRYLIKTRGQQVTLSCSPISGHRSVSWYQQTPGQGLQFLFEYFSETQRNKGNFPGRFSGRQFSNSRSEMNVSTLELGDSALYLCASSSRTGQVETQYFGPGTRLLVL.